These T cell receptor beta chains were read from a single sample in a study of blood T cell repertoires in COVID-19. Clones were read by immunoSEQ multiplex PCR, and TCRdb kept only the in-frame ones, dropping some. The table records about 300,000 clones, 85% to 90% of them present only once. Specimen: PBMCs or T cells enriched from blood (not recorded which). These TCRs come from a woman aged 45-59 years who had been exposed to COVID-19. Both conserved end residues are part of each CDR3. A D gene is named only where the DNA matches it firmly. Not every row has a clone size; where given, it reads once, few, many or a size class.

DNA: TGTGCCAGCAGCTTCGGACAGGAGGCTGGCTACACCTTC; CDR3: CASSFGQEAGYTF; size: NA; V: TRBV11-2; J: TRBJ1-2; D: TRBD1
DNA: TGTGCCAGTAGTATTGTTGCACTAAACACTGAAGCTTTCTTT; CDR3: CASSIVALNTEAFF; size: NA; V: TRBV19; J: TRBJ1-1; D: NA
DNA: TGTGCCAGCAGCATACCGAGACAGGGTTTCTCCTACAATGAGCAGTTCTTC; CDR3: CASSIPRQGFSYNEQFF; size: NA; V: TRBV7-8; J: TRBJ2-1; D: TRBD1
DNA: TGTGCCTGGAGGGGGGCGCGTGTCAAATTCTTT; CDR3: CAWRGARVKFF; size: NA; V: TRBV30; J: TRBJ1-1; D: NA
DNA: TGTGCCAGCAGCCAAGTAGGGGGTCGAGCTTTCTTT; CDR3: CASSQVGGRAFF; size: NA; V: TRBV3-1/TRBV3-2; J: TRBJ1-1; D: NA
DNA: TGTGCCAGCAGCCCTGTACTAGCGGCGTGGAAGAATGAGCAGTTCTTC; CDR3: CASSPVLAAWKNEQFF; size: NA; V: TRBV7-9; J: TRBJ2-1; D: TRBD2
DNA: TGTGCCAGCAGCTTGTCCGGGGGGGACTCGATCAGCTATGGCTACACCTTC; CDR3: CASSLSGGDSISYGYTF; size: NA; V: TRBV7-2; J: TRBJ1-2; D: NA
DNA: TGTGCCACCAGCAGAGATCGGGGCGAGCAGTACTTC; CDR3: CATSRDRGEQYF; size: NA; V: TRBV15; J: TRBJ2-7; D: NA
DNA: TGTGCCAGCACTAGTTTCAGTGAAGCTTTCTTT; CDR3: CASTSFSEAFF; size: NA; V: TRBV28; J: TRBJ1-1; D: NA
DNA: TGTGCCAGCAGCTCGTTGAACAGGGGGAAAGGCTACACCTTC; CDR3: CASSSLNRGKGYTF; size: NA; V: TRBV5-6; J: TRBJ1-2; D: TRBD1
DNA: TGTGCCTGGAGCGCGGACAGGGTCAACACTGAAGCTTTCTTT; CDR3: CAWSADRVNTEAFF; size: NA; V: TRBV30; J: TRBJ1-1; D: TRBD1
DNA: TGCGCCAGCAGCGTAGGAGCGGCCAGCACAGATACGCAGTATTTT; CDR3: CASSVGAASTDTQYF; size: few; V: TRBV4-1; J: TRBJ2-3; D: NA
DNA: TGTGCCAGTAGTAACACAGAAAGAAGCTATGGCTACACCTTC; CDR3: CASSNTERSYGYTF; size: NA; V: TRBV19; J: TRBJ1-2; D: NA
DNA: TGTGCCAGCAGCTTAGCCGGGACACCCCTTCGAGCTTTCTTT; CDR3: CASSLAGTPLRAFF; size: once; V: TRBV7-9; J: TRBJ1-1; D: NA
DNA: TGTGCCAGCAGTGAATCGAGGGGGCGTGGTGAAAAACTGTTTTTT; CDR3: CASSESRGRGEKLFF; size: once; V: TRBV2; J: TRBJ1-4; D: TRBD1
DNA: TGTGCCAGCAAGCAGGGGTCGGGAAGGTCCTACGAGCAGTACTTC; CDR3: CASKQGSGRSYEQYF; size: NA; V: TRBV6-5; J: TRBJ2-7; D: NA
DNA: TGTGCCAGCAGTGAAGGGGGACAGGGGCCTTCCTCCTATAATTCACCCCTCCACTTT; CDR3: CASSEGGQGPSSYNSPLHF; size: NA; V: TRBV2; J: TRBJ1-6; D: TRBD1
DNA: TGTGCCAGCAGAGTTACAGGGGCTACTAATGAAAAACTGTTTTTT; CDR3: CASRVTGATNEKLFF; size: NA; V: TRBV6-5; J: TRBJ1-4; D: TRBD1
DNA: TGTGCCTGGAGCCAGTCAGCTGGGGGCCAGGAAGAAAAACTGTTTTTT; CDR3: CAWSQSAGGQEEKLFF; size: NA; V: TRBV30; J: TRBJ1-4; D: NA
DNA: TGTGCCATCAGCGACGGGACAGGGGGCTCCTACGAGCAGTACTTC; CDR3: CAISDGTGGSYEQYF; size: NA; V: TRBV10-3; J: TRBJ2-7; D: TRBD1
DNA: TGCGCCAGCAGCTTGGCCTTGGATACAGCAACCCGGAAAGAGACCCAGTACTTC; CDR3: CASSLALDTATRKETQYF; size: NA; V: TRBV5-1; J: TRBJ2-5; D: NA
DNA: TGTGCCAGCAGCTTTCGGTCTAGCGGGGGGAGCTCCTACAATGAGCAGTTCTTC; CDR3: CASSFRSSGGSSYNEQFF; size: NA; V: TRBV7-2; J: TRBJ2-1; D: TRBD2
DNA: TGCGCCAGCAGCCGACAGGAAGAGACCCAGTACTTC; CDR3: CASSRQEETQYF; size: NA; V: TRBV5-1; J: TRBJ2-5; D: NA
DNA: TGTGCCAGCAGCTTACCACAGGGACCCACAGATACGCAGTATTTT; CDR3: CASSLPQGPTDTQYF; size: NA; V: TRBV7-9; J: TRBJ2-3; D: NA
DNA: TGTGCCAGCAGCCCCGCTCTCGGCAGCGACTATGGCTACACCTTC; CDR3: CASSPALGSDYGYTF; size: NA; V: TRBV27; J: TRBJ1-2; D: NA
DNA: TGTGCCAGCAGGTCCCCGGGACAGGTGGACAATGAGCAGTTCTTC; CDR3: CASRSPGQVDNEQFF; size: NA; V: TRBV28; J: TRBJ2-1; D: TRBD1
DNA: TGTGCCAGCAGAGCGGGGGTGGACTATGGCTACACCTTC; CDR3: CASRAGVDYGYTF; size: NA; V: TRBV6-5; J: TRBJ1-2; D: NA
DNA: TGTGCCAGCAGTTTAATGGGACAGGGTAAGAATGAGCAGTTCTTC; CDR3: CASSLMGQGKNEQFF; size: NA; V: TRBV28; J: TRBJ2-1; D: TRBD1
DNA: TGTGCCAGCCAGACAGGGAGTATCTACGAGCAGTACTTC; CDR3: CASQTGSIYEQYF; size: NA; V: TRBV28; J: TRBJ2-7; D: TRBD1
DNA: TGTGCCAGCAGCTTAGCGCCGGGGGGAACCTACAATGAGCAGTTCTTC; CDR3: CASSLAPGGTYNEQFF; size: NA; V: TRBV7-6; J: TRBJ2-1; D: TRBD2
DNA: TGTGCCAGCAAAGGGGGCCTGGGGTATCAGCCCCAGCATTTT; CDR3: CASKGGLGYQPQHF; size: NA; V: TRBV28; J: TRBJ1-5; D: TRBD1
DNA: TGTGCCAGCAGTGAAGAGGACCAGGGAATGCGCAATCAGCCCCAGCATTTT; CDR3: CASSEEDQGMRNQPQHF; size: NA; V: TRBV6-1; J: TRBJ1-5; D: NA
DNA: TGTGCCAGCAGCCTGGGACAGGGTGCCACCGGGGAGCTGTTTTTT; CDR3: CASSLGQGATGELFF; size: few; V: TRBV3-1/TRBV3-2; J: TRBJ2-2; D: TRBD1
DNA: TGTGCCACCATCCTCGAGGGTCCTTCCTACGAGCAGTACTTC; CDR3: CATILEGPSYEQYF; size: NA; V: TRBV6-5; J: TRBJ2-7; D: NA
DNA: TGTGCCAGCAGCTTTTCCGGGGGCTACACCTTC; CDR3: CASSFSGGYTF; size: NA; V: TRBV5-6; J: TRBJ1-2; D: NA
DNA: TGTGCCAGCAGTGAGGGGCCCCGCAGCGGGGACACCGGGGAGCTGTTTTTT; CDR3: CASSEGPRSGDTGELFF; size: once; V: TRBV2; J: TRBJ2-2; D: TRBD2
DNA: TGTGCCAGCAGCTTAGACAGAACGTATGGCTACACCTTC; CDR3: CASSLDRTYGYTF; size: NA; V: TRBV7-8; J: TRBJ1-2; D: NA
DNA: TGCGCCAGCAGTCCCGGGACTAGCGGGGAAGAGACCCAGTACTTC; CDR3: CASSPGTSGEETQYF; size: NA; V: TRBV5-1; J: TRBJ2-5; D: TRBD2
DNA: TGCGCCAGCAGCGACTGGACAGGGGGTGGAGGTGGCTACACCTTC; CDR3: CASSDWTGGGGGYTF; size: once; V: TRBV5-1; J: TRBJ1-2; D: TRBD1
DNA: TGTGCCAGCAGCCAACAGGGGAGTGGGCAGCCCCAGCATTTT; CDR3: CASSQQGSGQPQHF; size: NA; V: TRBV7-2; J: TRBJ1-5; D: TRBD1
DNA: TGTGCCAGCAGGCCCCGCGGGGGACAGGGTTTCACCGGGGAGCTGTTTTTT; CDR3: CASRPRGGQGFTGELFF; size: NA; V: TRBV27; J: TRBJ2-2; D: TRBD1
DNA: TGTGCCAGCAGCCTCGAGGGCCTAAAGGGCTACACCTTC; CDR3: CASSLEGLKGYTF; size: NA; V: TRBV7-2; J: TRBJ1-2; D: NA